This T cell receptor (beta chain) was obtained from a study of cytomegalovirus exposure and HLA in healthy donors. On the study more broadly: From about 170 million T cells, an earlier analysis saw roughly 110 million unique TCR beta sequences. Study outcomes and limitations: The authors later found most CMV-associated TCR beta chains appeared HLA-restricted. There were some V segments, including TRBV6-2 and TRBV6-3, excluded as indistinguishable. Later, an analysis showed that TCR beta chains associated with HLA were more clonally expanded than others that were equally common.

As for this clone: Antigen specificity is unknown.

CDR1 SGHTA and CDR2 FQGNSA come from the germline V gene. The CDR3 length is 15 residues. Unmatched junction bases numbered 7, after V lost 5 bases and J lost 3 bases. PCR employed 60 Vbeta and 13 Jbeta primers. Sequenced by immunoSEQ multiplex PCR; TCRdb stores in-frame clones only, minus some. The data show over 150,000 clones, 75% to 85% seen once. The sequenced sample was PBMCs. This sequence originates from a man over 45 in good health and CMV-seropositive. This sequence joins TRBV7-2 and TRBJ2-1; 7 bases match TRBD2. The CDR3 region is CASSPDIAGYNEQFF. CDR3 DNA: TGTGCCAGCAGCCCAGACATAGCGGGCTACAATGAGCAGTTCTTC.